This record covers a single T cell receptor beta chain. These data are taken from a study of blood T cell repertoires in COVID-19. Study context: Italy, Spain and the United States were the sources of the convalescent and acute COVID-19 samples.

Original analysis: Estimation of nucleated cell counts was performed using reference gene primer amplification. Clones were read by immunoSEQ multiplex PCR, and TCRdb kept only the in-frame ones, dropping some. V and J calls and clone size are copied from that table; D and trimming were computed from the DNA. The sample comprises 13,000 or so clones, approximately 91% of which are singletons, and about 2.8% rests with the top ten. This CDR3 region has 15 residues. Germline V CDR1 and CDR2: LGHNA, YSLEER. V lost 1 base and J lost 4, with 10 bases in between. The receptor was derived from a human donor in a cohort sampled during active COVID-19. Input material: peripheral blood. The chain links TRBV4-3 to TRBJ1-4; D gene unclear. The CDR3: CASSQGGGNNEKLFF. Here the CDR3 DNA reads TGCGCCAGCAGCCAAGGCGGCGGAAATAATGAAAAACTGTTTTTT.